Below, one T cell receptor (beta chain) is given with its context. Its antigen is not yet known. No clone much larger than this one lies a single base away; base qualities are absent. In Seattle, one collaborating source enrolled patients while the infection was active and tracked those patients longitudinally over the course of disease. Each collaborating institution followed its own protocols to collect whole blood in K2EDTA tubes. For TCRbeta analysis, collaborators shipped samples as frozen whole blood, isolated PBMCs, or DNA extracted from either of those sample types. This sample was included in a study of blood T cell repertoires in COVID-19 (dated by TCRdb to between 2020 and 2021). Describing the broader study: The collaborator samples originated in the United States, Italy and Spain and spanned the acute and convalescent phases of COVID-19. The material from the prospective study consisted of cDNA or gDNA derived from T cells, B-cell-depleted T cells, or PBMCs. Deeply sampled blood TCRbeta repertoires from subjects exposed to, actively infected with, or recovered from COVID-19 were included in the dataset. A freely available public database, intended as a resource for researchers studying the immune response to SARS-CoV-2, is where the repertoires were released. Samples were obtained from the ongoing ImmuneRACE study (first 160 participants) and from 1,200 or so subjects provided by 6 global collaborators. A de-identified subject ID, COVID-19 status, age in years and sex were almost always included in the sample metadata. Where available, HLA class I and class II types were obtained from metadata supplied by the sample provider rather than from assay-based typing.

The investigation overall reported the following: How much clinical and demographic metadata was included differed by source and by participant, and the metadata was provided uncurated.

TCRbeta CDR3 regions were amplified from genomic DNA by means of the immunoSEQ Assay, a bias-controlled multiplex PCR. Under the source paper's analysis protocol: The number of nucleated cells in each sample was estimated from the amplification of reference gene primers within the assay. To quantify the absolute abundance of each unique TCRbeta CDR3 rearrangement, sequence reads were collapsed and filtered. Productive Simpson clonality was computed per sample as the square root of Simpson's diversity index over productive rearrangements. The source is immuneACCESS, and TCRdb retained only in-frame sequences with V and J called. Part of the clones is not carried over; for the studies checked, unresolved V genes explain less than half of this, and the remainder is unexplained. The DNA was the basis for D and trimming; V, J and clone size are from that table. This sample comprises approximately 390,000 clones, 70% to 90% of them detected only once. 2.3% of the sample rests with the top ten.

Taken from the germline V gene, the CDR1 and CDR2 loops are SGDLS and YYNGEE. V is cut by 4 bases and J by 4 bases, and the space between the germline ends is 14 bases. Measured from the cysteine to the phenylalanine, the CDR3 is 14 residues long. Only the CDR3 part of the read is kept: 42 bases, read in frame from the first base. This TCR was recovered from a woman aged 55-70 years with COVID-19, enrolled during active disease. The chain uses TRBV9 and TRBJ1-2; the D segment could be TRBD1, given 6 matching bases. The specimen sequenced was peripheral blood. The nucleotide sequence reads TGTGCCAGCAGCCCAGGGGAGGGAGCCTATGGCTACACCTTC. Its translation is CASSPGEGAYGYTF. Reference TRBV9 and TRBJ1-2 genes cover what lies past the CDR3, so the full variable domain is DSGVTQTPKHLITATGQRVTLRCSPRSGDLSVYWYQQSLDQGLQFLIQYYNGEERAKGNILERFSAQQFPDLHSELNLSSLELGDSALYFCASSPGEGAYGYTFGSGTRLTVV.